One and the same sample provided the 4 T cell receptor beta chains below, sequenced in a study of T cells in Graves' hyperthyroidism and ophthalmopathy. Amplified regions were TCR beta CDR3 sequences from RNA transcripts. TCR CDR3 underwent first-round RT-PCR with the HTBI primer set. TCRdb reanalysed the multiplex PCR reads using MiXCR and keeps one entry per CDR3 protein. The repertoire holds fewer than 650,000 distinct CDR3 sequences, 14% to 15% seen once, with 3.5% to 4.5% in the top ten. Sequenced material: blood. The source is a woman in her thirties or forties with Graves' ophthalmopathy.

This clonotype was detected only a few times. The rearrangement joins TRBV20-1 to TRBJ1-3; D gene unclear. This CDR3 comprises 16 residues. Per the germline V gene, CDR1 is DFQATT and CDR2 is SNEGSKA (reference sequence). Trimming stripped 0 bases from V and 0 bases from J, with 12 bases between. In nucleotides, the CDR3 is TGCAGTGCTAGAGATAAGAGCGGGATCTCTGGAAACACCATATATTTT. It yields the protein CSARDKSGISGNTIYF.

This clonotype was observed a handful of times. DNA of the CDR3: TGTGCCAGCAGCCGATTGACTAGCGGCTCCACAGATACGCAGTATTTT. Its translation is CASSRLTSGSTDTQYF. This chain connects TRBV6-4 to TRBJ2-3, with 9 bases matching TRBD2. Unmatched junction bases numbered 9, after V lost 6 bases and J lost 2 bases. The CDR3 contains 16 residues. Germline lookup yields CDR1 MRHNA and CDR2 SNTAGT.

J is TRBJ2-7 and V is TRBV10-3, with a weak D call TRBD1 (6 bases). V was clipped by 2 bases and J by 3 bases, with 14 bases between them. The CDR3 is 15 amino acids. CDR1 is ENHRY, CDR2 SYGVKD, per germline. The DNA of the CDR3 is TGTGCCATCAGTGAGGGTAACAGGGCTGGCTACGAGCAGTACTTC. Its translation: CAISEGNRAGYEQYF.

This clonotype was picked up many times. J is TRBJ2-6 and V is TRBV20-1; D may be TRBD1 (7 bases). Per the germline V gene, CDR1 is DFQATT and CDR2 is SNEGSKA (reference sequence). The germline V and J ends were trimmed by 1 base and 2 bases, with 15 bases remaining between them. This CDR3 spans 17 amino acids. DNA of the CDR3: TGCAGTGCTAGAGGGGGTCGCAGGGGGGCTGGGGCCAACGTCCTGACTTTC. This translates into CSARGGRRGAGANVLTF.